The 5 T cell receptor beta chains below all came from one sample that was sequenced in a study of T-cell reconstitution after alpha-beta-depleted transplantation in children. A library of TCRbeta sequences, prepared with unique molecular identifiers, was generated. TCRdb processed the PCR reads anew with MiXCR; each CDR3 protein has one entry. Among 600,000 to 700,000 distinct CDR3 sequences listed, less than 15% were seen once. This specimen was PBMCs, taken before TCRalphabeta/CD19-depleted stem cell transplant. The receptors shown here come from a girl aged 2 to 10 with congenital amegakaryocytic thrombocytopenia, due to receive a stem cell transplant.

In its sample, this clonotype was seen a few times. The V call is TRBV5-1, the J call TRBJ2-5; D is ambiguous. Germline CDR1 is SGHRS and CDR2 is YFSETQ. The CDR3 is 14 residues long. Trimming shortened V by 1 base and J by 3 bases, and 10 bases separated the two germline ends. CDR3 in amino acids: CASSLRLHKETQYF. The CDR3 DNA is TGCGCCAGCAGCTTGCGCCTGCACAAAGAGACCCAGTACTTC.

The rearrangement uses TRBV23-1 and TRBJ2-7; possible D gene TRBD1, 5 bases. TRBV23-1 is classed as an ORF, of uncertain function. There are 16 residues in the CDR3. V dropped 7 bases and J dropped 1 base, with 20 bases sitting between them. The CDR3: CASTPGASEESYEQYF. The CDR3 nucleotides are TGCGCCAGCACCCCTGGGGCCAGCGAGGAATCCTACGAGCAGTACTTC.

This clonotype was counted at least ten times. This chain links TRBV4-1 with TRBJ2-1; 9 nucleotides align to TRBD2. Germline V gene lookup returns CDR1 MGHRA and CDR2 YSYEKL. CDR3 length equals 17 residues. Trimming removed 3 bases from V and 3 bases from J; junction bases left unmatched: 9. In DNA form, the CDR3 reads TGCGCCAGCAGCCAGGAACCGACTAGCGGTAACTACAATGAGCAGTTCTTC. Amino acid sequence: CASSQEPTSGNYNEQFF.

The J gene is TRBJ1-1, the V gene TRBV12-3 or TRBV12-4; 7 bases are a match to TRBD1. Trimming cost V 8 bases and J 3 bases; bases outside gene matches: 9. CDR3 length equals 14 residues. The CDR3 DNA sequence: TGTGCCAGCCGCGCGGCAGGGGGGGACACTGAAGCTTTCTTT. It codes for CASRAAGGDTEAFF.

This clonotype was found many times. The chain joins TRBV7-7 to TRBJ2-1; D possibly corresponds to TRBD2 (5 bases). CDR1 is SSHAT, CDR2 FNYEAQ, per germline (reference sequence). Trimming removed 2 bases from V and 0 bases from J, with 11 bases in between. The CDR3 covers 16 residues. This chain's CDR3 is CASSLKVGASYNEQFF. DNA of the CDR3: TGTGCCAGCAGCTTAAAGGTGGGAGCCTCCTACAATGAGCAGTTCTTC.